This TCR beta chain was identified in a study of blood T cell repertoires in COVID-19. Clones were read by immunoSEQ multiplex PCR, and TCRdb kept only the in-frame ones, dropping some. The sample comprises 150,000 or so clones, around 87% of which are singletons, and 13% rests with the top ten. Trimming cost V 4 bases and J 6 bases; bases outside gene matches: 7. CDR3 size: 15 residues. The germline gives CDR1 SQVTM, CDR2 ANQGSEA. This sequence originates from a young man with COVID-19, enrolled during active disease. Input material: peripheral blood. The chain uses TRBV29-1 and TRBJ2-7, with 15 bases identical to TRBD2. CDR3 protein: CSVGTSGRALGEQYF. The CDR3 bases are TGCAGCGTTGGGACTAGCGGGAGGGCCTTGGGCGAGCAGTACTTC.